This record covers a single TCR beta chain. Antigen: not known. This specimen comes from a study of Ad26.COV2.S vaccination and SARS-CoV-2 variants. TCRdb's table, derived via immunoSEQ multiplex PCR, lists solely in-frame clones and lacks some. The data hold hundreds of thousands of clones, with roughly nine tenths observed a single time. Regarding the study as a whole: There was reportedly substantial breadth in spike-specific CD8+ and CD4+ T cell responses after vaccination.

Treatment: around 19 received Ad26.COV2.S at low or high dose, single or two shots; 5 received placebo; per-sample allocation not given. The samples were gathered on day 63 after the first injection of vaccine or placebo. Donation came from an adult in Boston who was aged 18-55 years. SARS-CoV-2 spike from the Wuhan strain was encoded by the vaccine, an Ad26 vector. The sample here was peripheral blood, taken in a trial of Ad26.COV2.S vaccine versus placebo. The clonotype was recovered from a person between 18 and 60 years old who received the Ad26.COV2.S COVID-19 vaccine or a placebo.

The CDR3 bases are TGTGCCAGCAGCCCCGGACTCTACGGGATATCGAACACTGAAGCTTTCTTT. Translated: CASSPGLYGISNTEAFF. This rearrangement joins TRBV5-6 to TRBJ1-1; D not resolved. The germline V gene has CDR1 SGHDT and CDR2 YYEEEE. The ends were cut back, 4 bases at V and 1 base at J, with 20 bases in the middle. CDR3 length: 17 amino acids.